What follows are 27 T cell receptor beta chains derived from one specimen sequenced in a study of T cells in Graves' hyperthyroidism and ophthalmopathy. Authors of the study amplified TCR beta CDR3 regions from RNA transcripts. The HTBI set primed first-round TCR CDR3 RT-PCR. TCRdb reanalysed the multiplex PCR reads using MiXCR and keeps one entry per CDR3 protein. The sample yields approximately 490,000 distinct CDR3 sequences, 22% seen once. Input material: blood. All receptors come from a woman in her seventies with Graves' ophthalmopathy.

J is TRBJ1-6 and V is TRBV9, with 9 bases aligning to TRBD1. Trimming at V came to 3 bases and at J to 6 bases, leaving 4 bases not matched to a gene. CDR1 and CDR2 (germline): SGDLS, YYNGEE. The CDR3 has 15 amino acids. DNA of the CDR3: TGTGCCAGCAGCGCGGGACAGGGAGCTAATTCACCCCTCCACTTT. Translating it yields CASSAGQGANSPLHF.

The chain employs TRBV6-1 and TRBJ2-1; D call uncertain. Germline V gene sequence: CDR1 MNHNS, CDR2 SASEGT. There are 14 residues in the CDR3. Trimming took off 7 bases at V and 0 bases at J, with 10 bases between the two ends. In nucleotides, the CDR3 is TGTGCCAGCAAGTCTCGGAGCTCCTACAATGAGCAGTTCTTC. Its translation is CASKSRSSYNEQFF.

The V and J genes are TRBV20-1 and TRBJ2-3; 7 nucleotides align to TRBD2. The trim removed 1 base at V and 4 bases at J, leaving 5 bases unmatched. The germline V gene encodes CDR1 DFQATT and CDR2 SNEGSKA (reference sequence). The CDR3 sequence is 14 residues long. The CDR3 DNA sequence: TGCAGTGCTAGAGCGGGAGGATTCTCAGATACGCAGTATTTT. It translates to CSARAGGFSDTQYF.

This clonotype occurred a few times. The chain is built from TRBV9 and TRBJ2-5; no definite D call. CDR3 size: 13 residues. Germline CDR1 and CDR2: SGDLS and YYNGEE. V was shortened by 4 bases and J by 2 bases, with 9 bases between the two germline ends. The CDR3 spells CASSLGWQETQYF. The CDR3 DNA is TGTGCCAGCAGCCTCGGGTGGCAAGAGACCCAGTACTTC.

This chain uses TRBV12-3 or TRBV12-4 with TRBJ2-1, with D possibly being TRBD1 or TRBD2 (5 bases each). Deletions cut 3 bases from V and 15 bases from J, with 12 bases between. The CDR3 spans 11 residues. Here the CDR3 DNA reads TGTGCCAGCAGTTTGTATCGAGGGACGTTCTTC. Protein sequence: CASSLYRGTFF.

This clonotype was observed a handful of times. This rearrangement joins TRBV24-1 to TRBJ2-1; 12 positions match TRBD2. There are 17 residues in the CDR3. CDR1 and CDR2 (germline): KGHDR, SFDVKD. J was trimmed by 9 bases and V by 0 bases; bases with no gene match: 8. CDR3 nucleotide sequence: TGTGCCACCAGTGATTTGAACCTAGCGGGAGGGCCCGGTGAGCAGTTCTTC. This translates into CATSDLNLAGGPGEQFF.

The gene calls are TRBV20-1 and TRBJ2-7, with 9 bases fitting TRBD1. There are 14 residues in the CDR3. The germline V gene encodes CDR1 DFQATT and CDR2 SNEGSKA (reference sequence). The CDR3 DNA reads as TGCAATGCCGAAACCGGGACAGGGATGGGAGAGCAGTACTTC. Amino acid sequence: CNAETGTGMGEQYF.

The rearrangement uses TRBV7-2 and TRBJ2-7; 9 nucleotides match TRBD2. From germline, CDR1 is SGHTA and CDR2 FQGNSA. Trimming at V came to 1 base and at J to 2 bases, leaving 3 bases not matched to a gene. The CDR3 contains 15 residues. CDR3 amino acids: CASSLDASGTYEQYF. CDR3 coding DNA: TGTGCCAGCAGCTTAGACGCTAGCGGGACCTACGAGCAGTACTTC.

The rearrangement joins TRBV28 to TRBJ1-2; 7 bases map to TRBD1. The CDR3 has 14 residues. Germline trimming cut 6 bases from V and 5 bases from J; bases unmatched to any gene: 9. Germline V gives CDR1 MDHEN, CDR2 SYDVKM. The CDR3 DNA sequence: TGTGCCAGCAGCCAGGGGGTTGGCTTATATGGCTACACCTTC. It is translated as CASSQGVGLYGYTF.

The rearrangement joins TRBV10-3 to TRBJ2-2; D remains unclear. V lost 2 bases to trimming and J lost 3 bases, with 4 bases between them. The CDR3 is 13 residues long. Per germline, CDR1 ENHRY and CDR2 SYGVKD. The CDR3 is CAISEGDTGELFF. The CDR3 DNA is TGTGCCATCAGTGAGGGGGACACCGGGGAGCTGTTTTTT.

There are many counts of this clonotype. The CDR3 sequence: CASRRRQGEYTEAFF. CDR3 DNA sequence: TGTGCCAGCAGACGGCGTCAGGGGGAGTACACTGAAGCTTTCTTT. This chain links TRBV12-3 or TRBV12-4 with TRBJ1-1; 7 nucleotides line up with TRBD1. Trimming removed 6 bases from V and 3 bases from J; junction bases left unmatched: 10. This CDR3 contains 15 residues.

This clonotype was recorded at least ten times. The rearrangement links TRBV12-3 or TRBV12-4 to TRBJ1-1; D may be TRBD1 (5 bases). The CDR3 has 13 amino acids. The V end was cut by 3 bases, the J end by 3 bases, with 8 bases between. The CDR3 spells CASSFQGHTEAFF. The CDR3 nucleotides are TGTGCCAGCAGTTTTCAGGGACACACTGAAGCTTTCTTT.

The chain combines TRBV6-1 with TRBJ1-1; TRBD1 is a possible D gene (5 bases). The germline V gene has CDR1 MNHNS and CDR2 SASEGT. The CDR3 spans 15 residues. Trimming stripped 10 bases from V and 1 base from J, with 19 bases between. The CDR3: CATHRGTEPNTEAFF. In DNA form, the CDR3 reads TGTGCCACCCACCGGGGGACCGAACCGAACACTGAAGCTTTCTTT.

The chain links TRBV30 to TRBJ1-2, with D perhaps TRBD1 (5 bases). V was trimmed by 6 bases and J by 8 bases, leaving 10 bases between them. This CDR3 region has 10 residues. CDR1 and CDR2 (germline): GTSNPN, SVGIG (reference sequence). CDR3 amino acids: CACWGGGYTF. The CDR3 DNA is TGTGCCTGCTGGGGGGGAGGCTACACCTTC.

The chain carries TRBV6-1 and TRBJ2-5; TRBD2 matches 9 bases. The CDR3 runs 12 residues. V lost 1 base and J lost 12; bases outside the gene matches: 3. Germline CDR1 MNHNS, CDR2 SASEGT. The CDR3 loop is CASSEVGGREYF. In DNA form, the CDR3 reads TGTGCCAGCAGTGAAGTCGGCGGGAGGGAGTACTTC.

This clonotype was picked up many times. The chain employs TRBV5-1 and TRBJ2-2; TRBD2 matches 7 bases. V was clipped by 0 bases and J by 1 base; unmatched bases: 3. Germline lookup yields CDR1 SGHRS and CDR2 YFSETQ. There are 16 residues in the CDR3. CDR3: CASSLGLAMNTGELFF. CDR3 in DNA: TGCGCCAGCAGCTTGGGACTAGCAATGAACACCGGGGAGCTGTTTTTT. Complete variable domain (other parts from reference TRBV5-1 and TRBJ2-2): KAGVTQTPRYLIKTRGQQVTLSCSPISGHRSVSWYQQTPGQGLQFLFEYFSETQRNKGNFPGRFSGRQFSNSRSEMNVSTLELGDSALYLCASSLGLAMNTGELFFGEGSRLTVL.

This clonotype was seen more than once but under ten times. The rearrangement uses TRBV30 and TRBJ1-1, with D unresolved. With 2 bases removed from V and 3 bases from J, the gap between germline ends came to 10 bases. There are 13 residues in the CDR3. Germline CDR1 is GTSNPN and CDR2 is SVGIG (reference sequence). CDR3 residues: CAWSTGSDTEAFF. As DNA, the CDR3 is TGTGCCTGGAGTACGGGTTCTGACACTGAAGCTTTCTTT.

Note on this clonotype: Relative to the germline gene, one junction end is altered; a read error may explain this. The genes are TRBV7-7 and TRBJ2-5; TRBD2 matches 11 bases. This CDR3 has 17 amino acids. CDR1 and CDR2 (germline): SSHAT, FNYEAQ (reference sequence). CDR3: CASSLNPSGRSQETQYF. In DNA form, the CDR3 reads TGTGCTAGCAGCTTAAATCCTAGCGGGAGGTCACAAGAGACCCAGTACTTC.

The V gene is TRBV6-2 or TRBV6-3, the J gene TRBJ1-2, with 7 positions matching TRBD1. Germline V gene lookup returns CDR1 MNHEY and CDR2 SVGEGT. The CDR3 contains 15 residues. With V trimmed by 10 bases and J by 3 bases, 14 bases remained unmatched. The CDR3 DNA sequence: TGTGCCACAGGGGGGGCTCGGACGATTGACTATGGCTACACCTTC. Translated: CATGGARTIDYGYTF.

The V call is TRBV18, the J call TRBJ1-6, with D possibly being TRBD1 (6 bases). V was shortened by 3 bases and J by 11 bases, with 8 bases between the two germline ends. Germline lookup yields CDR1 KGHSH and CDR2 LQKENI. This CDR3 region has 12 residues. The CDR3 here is CASSPQGTPLHF. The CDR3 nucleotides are TGTGCCAGCTCACCCCAGGGGACACCCCTCCACTTT.

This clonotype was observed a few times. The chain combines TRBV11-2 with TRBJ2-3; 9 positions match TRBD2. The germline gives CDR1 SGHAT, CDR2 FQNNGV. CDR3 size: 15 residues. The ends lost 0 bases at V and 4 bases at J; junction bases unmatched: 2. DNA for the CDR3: TGTGCCAGCAGCTTAGAGGGACTAGCTTCAGATACGCAGTATTTT. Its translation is CASSLEGLASDTQYF.

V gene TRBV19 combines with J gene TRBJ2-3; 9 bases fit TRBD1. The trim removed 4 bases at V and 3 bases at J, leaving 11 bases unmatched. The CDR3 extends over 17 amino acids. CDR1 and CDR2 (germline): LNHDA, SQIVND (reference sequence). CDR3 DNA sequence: TGTGCCAGTAGTACCGCTCGGGGACAGGGAGATACAGATACGCAGTATTTT. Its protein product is CASSTARGQGDTDTQYF. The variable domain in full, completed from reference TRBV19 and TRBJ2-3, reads DGGITQSPKYLFRKEGQNVTLSCEQNLNHDAMYWYRQDPGQGLRLIYYSQIVNDFQKGDIAEGYSVSREKKESFPLTVTSAQKNPTAFYLCASSTARGQGDTDTQYFGPGTRLTVL.

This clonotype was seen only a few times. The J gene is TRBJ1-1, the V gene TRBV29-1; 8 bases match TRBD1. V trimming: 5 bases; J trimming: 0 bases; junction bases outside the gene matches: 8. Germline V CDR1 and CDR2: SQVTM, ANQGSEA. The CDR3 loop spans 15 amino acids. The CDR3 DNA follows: TGCAGCGTTATCAACAGGGGGGGGATGAACACTGAAGCTTTCTTT. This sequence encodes CSVINRGGMNTEAFF.

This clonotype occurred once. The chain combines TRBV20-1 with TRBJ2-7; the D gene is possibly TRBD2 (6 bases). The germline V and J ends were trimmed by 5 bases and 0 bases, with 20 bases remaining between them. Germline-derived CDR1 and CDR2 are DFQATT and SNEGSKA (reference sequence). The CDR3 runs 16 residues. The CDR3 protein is CSASGLHGRSSYEQYF. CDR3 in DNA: TGCAGTGCTTCGGGACTGCACGGACGAAGCTCCTACGAGCAGTACTTC.

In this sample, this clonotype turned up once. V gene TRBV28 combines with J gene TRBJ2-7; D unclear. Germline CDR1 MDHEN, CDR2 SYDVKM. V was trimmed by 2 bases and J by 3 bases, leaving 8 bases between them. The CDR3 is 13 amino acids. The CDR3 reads CASSLKNYYEQYF. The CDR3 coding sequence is TGTGCCAGCAGTTTAAAGAACTACTACGAGCAGTACTTC.

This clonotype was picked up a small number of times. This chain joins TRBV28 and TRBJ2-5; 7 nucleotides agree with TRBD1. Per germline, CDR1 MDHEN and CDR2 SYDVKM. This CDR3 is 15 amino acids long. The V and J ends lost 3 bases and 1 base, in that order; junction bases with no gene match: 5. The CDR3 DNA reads TGTGCCAGCAGTTTCCAAGGGACAGTCCAAGAGACCCAGTACTTC. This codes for CASSFQGTVQETQYF.

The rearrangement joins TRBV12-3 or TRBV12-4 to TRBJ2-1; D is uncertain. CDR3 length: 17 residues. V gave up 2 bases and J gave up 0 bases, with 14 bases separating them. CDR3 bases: TGTGCCAGCAGTTTAAGACCCCTGGGGAACTCCTACAATGAGCAGTTCTTC. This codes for CASSLRPLGNSYNEQFF.